The 11 T cell receptor beta chains below were found in one sample sequenced in a study of shared clonotypes between healthy human individuals. The naive CD8 subset, CD45RO-negative cells positively selected for CCR7, excluded terminally differentiated effector memory CD45RA+ cells. The repertoire was sequenced with immunoSEQ multiplex PCR; TCRdb's copy has only in-frame clones and lacks some. The table has millions of clones, around 96% seen once; the top ten hold more than 0.95%. The sample consisted of naive CD8+ T cells sorted from blood. These TCRs come from a man aged 18 to 35 in good health.

In the case of this clone: A much larger clone lies one base from this, so it may be a read error. Other nucleotide sequences in the sample specify the same CDR3. The chain recombines TRBV9 with TRBJ2-2, with D uncertain. From germline, CDR1 is SGDLS and CDR2 YYNGEE. Trimming removed 0 bases at V and 2 bases at J, with 5 bases between. The CDR3 has 14 residues. The CDR3 loop reads CASSVGGNTGELFF. CDR3 sequence (DNA): TGTGCCAGCAGCGTAGGAGGTAACACCGGGGAGCTGTTTTTT.

The rearrangement joins TRBV28 to TRBJ1-1; D is unresolved. The CDR3 contains 15 residues. Trimming pared 6 bases from V and 0 bases from J, leaving 14 bases between. The germline V gene has CDR1 MDHEN and CDR2 SYDVKM. Here the CDR3 reads CASSPIGLVNTEAFF. For the CDR3, the DNA is TGTGCCAGCAGCCCCATCGGGCTGGTGAACACTGAAGCTTTCTTT.

The chain uses TRBV7-2 and TRBJ2-1; D uncertain. CDR1 SGHTA and CDR2 FQGNSA come from the germline V gene. Trimming removed 5 bases from V and 10 bases from J, with 9 bases in between. This CDR3 has 11 amino acids. The CDR3 is CASSPLWEQFF. The CDR3 nucleotides read TGTGCCAGCAGCCCCTTATGGGAGCAGTTCTTC. The full variable domain, rest sourced from reference TRBV7-2 and TRBJ2-1, is GAGVSQSPSNKVTEKGKDVELRCDPISGHTALYWYRQSLGQGLEFLIYFQGNSAPDKSGLPSDRFSAERTGGSVSTLTIQRTQQEDSAVYLCASSPLWEQFFGPGTRLTVL.

This chain uses TRBV29-1 with TRBJ1-2, with 12 bases that match TRBD1. The germline gives CDR1 SQVTM, CDR2 ANQGSEA. V dropped 4 bases and J dropped 7; count of bases not matched to a gene: 7. The CDR3 runs 14 residues. The CDR3 bases are TGCAGCGTTGTATTGGGACAGGGGGCGCCTGGCTACACCTTC. As protein: CSVVLGQGAPGYTF. The variable domain in full, completed from reference TRBV29-1 and TRBJ1-2, reads SAVISQKPSRDICQRGTSLTIQCQVDSQVTMMFWYRQQPGQSLTLIATANQGSEATYESGFVIDKFPISRPNLTFSTLTVSNMSPEDSSIYLCSVVLGQGAPGYTFGSGTRLTVV.

The chain employs TRBV7-9 and TRBJ2-2, with 10 bases aligning to TRBD2. Unmatched junction bases numbered 9, after V lost 5 bases and J lost 6 bases. The CDR3 consists of 16 residues. Per the germline V gene, CDR1 is SEHNR and CDR2 is FQNEAQ (reference sequence). The CDR3 region has the DNA TGTGCCAGCAGCCCCACAGCGGGAGGGCTGGCCGGGGAGCTGTTTTTT. It encodes CASSPTAGGLAGELFF.

The chain employs TRBV7-2 and TRBJ2-1; 10 bases are shared with TRBD2. Trimming at V came to 5 bases and at J to 6 bases, leaving 4 bases not matched to a gene. CDR3 length: 14 residues. Germline CDR1 is SGHTA and CDR2 is FQGNSA. The CDR3 DNA reads TGTGCCAGCAGCCGCCTAGCGGGAGTCAATGAGCAGTTCTTC. It codes for CASSRLAGVNEQFF.

This chain joins TRBV13 and TRBJ2-7; TRBD1 matches at 7 bases. V shed 5 bases, J shed 2 bases, and the junction held 6 bases outside the gene matches. The CDR3 is 14 amino acids. The V gene's germline CDR1 is PRHDT and CDR2 FYEKMQ (reference sequence). The CDR3 nucleotides are TGTGCCAGCAGCGTCGACAGGGACCCCTACGAGCAGTACTTC. Its translation is CASSVDRDPYEQYF. Full variable domain (remainder filled in from reference TRBV13 and TRBJ2-7): AAGVIQSPRHLIKEKRETATLKCYPIPRHDTVYWYQQGPGQDPQFLISFYEKMQSDKGSIPDRFSAQQFSDYHSELNMSSLELGDSALYFCASSVDRDPYEQYFGPGTRLTVT.

The chain recombines TRBV27 with TRBJ1-2; D is undetermined. The CDR3 extends over 15 amino acids. Trimming cost V 2 bases and J 0 bases, with 10 bases left between them. Germline CDR1 reads MNHEY; CDR2 reads SMNVEV (reference sequence). CDR3 nucleotides: TGTGCCAGCAGTTTAAACGGGCGAACTAACTATGGCTACACCTTC. This encodes CASSLNGRTNYGYTF.

This clone was recorded only once. The J gene is TRBJ1-1, the V gene TRBV6-5; D remains unclear. V was trimmed by 0 bases and J by 4 bases, leaving 15 bases between them. Germline V gene data show CDR1 as MNHEY and CDR2 as SVGAGI. The CDR3 spans 16 residues. The CDR3 nucleotides read TGTGCCAGCAGTTACTCGACCACGCCAGAGACCACTGAAGCTTTCTTT. This encodes CASSYSTTPETTEAFF.

The rearrangement links TRBV27 to TRBJ1-1; TRBD1 matches at 7 bases. Germline values: CDR1 MNHEY, CDR2 SMNVEV (reference sequence). The CDR3 loop spans 14 amino acids. J was trimmed by 4 bases and V by 4 bases; bases with no gene match: 6. DNA of the CDR3: TGTGCCAGCAGTTACGACAGGGTGGGCACTGAAGCTTTCTTT. It yields the protein CASSYDRVGTEAFF.

V and J are TRBV7-3 and TRBJ1-1; D call uncertain. The CDR3 has 13 amino acids. Germline V CDR1 and CDR2: SGHTA, FQGTGA. The V end was cut by 5 bases, the J end by 5 bases, with 12 bases between. The CDR3 DNA reads as TGTGCCAGCAGCCTAAGCCAGGTAACTGAAGCTTTCTTT. It encodes CASSLSQVTEAFF.